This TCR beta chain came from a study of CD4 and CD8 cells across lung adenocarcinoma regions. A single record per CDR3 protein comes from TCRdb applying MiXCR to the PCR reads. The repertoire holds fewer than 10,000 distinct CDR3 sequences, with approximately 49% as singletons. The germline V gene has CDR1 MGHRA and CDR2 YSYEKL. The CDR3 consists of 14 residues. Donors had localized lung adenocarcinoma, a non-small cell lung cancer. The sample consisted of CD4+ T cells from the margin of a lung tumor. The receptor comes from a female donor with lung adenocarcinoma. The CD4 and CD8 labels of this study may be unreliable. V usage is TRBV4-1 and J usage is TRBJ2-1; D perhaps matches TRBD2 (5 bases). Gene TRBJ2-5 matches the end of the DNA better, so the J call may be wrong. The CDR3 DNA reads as TGCGCCAGCAGCCAAGAAGAGGGTAGGCAGACCCAGTACTTC. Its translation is CASSQEEGRQTQYF.